These T cell receptor beta chains were read from a single sample in a study of shared clonotypes between healthy human individuals. TCRdb's table, derived via immunoSEQ multiplex PCR, lists solely in-frame clones and lacks some. The sample lists about 1.1 million clones; around 77% were seen once. Sequencing used memory CD4+ T cells from PBMCs. The receptors here all came from a man younger than 30 in good health. Some clones in this sample may be carry-over from other donors' samples. CDR3s include the opening cysteine and the closing phenylalanine or tryptophan. The order of the fields is D gene, J gene, clone size, V gene, CDR3 protein, CDR3 DNA. D genes are given only for firm matches. Size is omitted from some rows. Given values are once, few, many or a class for expanded clones.

d_call: TRBD2; j_call: TRBJ2-5; clone_size: once; v_call: TRBV7-2; cdr3_aa: CASSLGTGGETQYF; cdr3_nt: TGTGCCAGCAGCTTGGGCACGGGAGGAGAGACCCAGTACTTC
d_call: -; j_call: TRBJ2-3; clone_size: -; v_call: TRBV20-1; cdr3_aa: CSATPEYTQYF; cdr3_nt: TGCAGTGCTACTCCAGAATATACGCAGTATTTT
d_call: TRBD2; j_call: TRBJ2-7; clone_size: -; v_call: TRBV4-2; cdr3_aa: CASSQGTSGVHEQYF; cdr3_nt: TGTGCCAGCAGCCAAGGGACTAGCGGTGTCCACGAGCAGTACTTC
d_call: TRBD2; j_call: TRBJ2-3; clone_size: once; v_call: TRBV5-1; cdr3_aa: CASSNSSGFPGTQYF; cdr3_nt: TGCGCCAGCAGCAACTCTAGCGGGTTTCCCGGAACGCAGTATTTT
d_call: -; j_call: TRBJ1-1; clone_size: -; v_call: TRBV29-1; cdr3_aa: CSVVSSTNTEAFF; cdr3_nt: TGCAGCGTTGTTTCGTCCACAAACACTGAAGCTTTCTTT
d_call: TRBD1; j_call: TRBJ1-2; clone_size: -; v_call: TRBV28; cdr3_aa: CASSSQGARGYTF; cdr3_nt: TGTGCCAGCAGTTCTCAGGGGGCGCGTGGCTACACCTTC
d_call: -; j_call: TRBJ1-5; clone_size: few; v_call: TRBV28; cdr3_aa: CAIHRVNQPQHF; cdr3_nt: TGTGCCATCCACAGGGTAAATCAGCCCCAGCATTTT
d_call: TRBD1; j_call: TRBJ2-5; clone_size: once; v_call: TRBV28; cdr3_aa: CASSFGQGLETQYF; cdr3_nt: TGTGCCAGCAGTTTTGGACAGGGGCTAGAGACCCAGTACTTC
d_call: TRBD2; j_call: TRBJ2-7; clone_size: -; v_call: TRBV11-2; cdr3_aa: CASSLEGGRASEQYF; cdr3_nt: TGTGCCAGCAGCTTAGAGGGTGGGAGGGCCTCCGAGCAGTACTTC
d_call: -; j_call: TRBJ2-7; clone_size: -; v_call: TRBV7-2; cdr3_aa: CASSINTGRFYEQYF; cdr3_nt: TGTGCCAGCAGCATCAATACCGGGCGCTTCTACGAGCAGTACTTC
d_call: -; j_call: TRBJ1-2; clone_size: -; v_call: TRBV5-1; cdr3_aa: CASSPRGAGNYGYTF; cdr3_nt: TGCGCCAGCAGCCCCCGGGGGGCGGGGAATTATGGCTACACCTTC
d_call: -; j_call: TRBJ1-2; clone_size: -; v_call: TRBV7-3; cdr3_aa: CASSQDGGANYGYTF; cdr3_nt: TGTGCCAGCAGCCAGGACGGGGGAGCTAACTATGGCTACACCTTC
d_call: -; j_call: TRBJ2-3; clone_size: -; v_call: TRBV5-6; cdr3_aa: CASSLAGAGTDTQYF; cdr3_nt: TGTGCCAGCAGCTTGGCGGGGGCCGGCACAGATACGCAGTATTTT
d_call: -; j_call: TRBJ1-1; clone_size: -; v_call: TRBV6-1; cdr3_aa: CASRLNTEAFF; cdr3_nt: TGTGCCAGCAGGCTAAACACTGAAGCTTTCTTT
d_call: TRBD2; j_call: TRBJ2-3; clone_size: -; v_call: TRBV29-1; cdr3_aa: CSVEGVAGKVDTQYF; cdr3_nt: TGCAGCGTTGAAGGAGTAGCGGGAAAGGTAGATACGCAGTATTTT
d_call: -; j_call: TRBJ2-2; clone_size: -; v_call: TRBV23-1; cdr3_aa: CASSQSPHLLPGELFF; cdr3_nt: TGCGCCAGCAGTCAATCTCCACACCTTCTTCCCGGGGAGCTGTTTTTT
d_call: TRBD1; j_call: TRBJ1-2; clone_size: once; v_call: TRBV7-2; cdr3_aa: CASSWDRNYGYTF; cdr3_nt: TGTGCCAGCAGCTGGGACAGAAACTATGGCTACACCTTC
d_call: TRBD2; j_call: TRBJ2-1; clone_size: -; v_call: TRBV5-1; cdr3_aa: CASSSSAMVAGGEGEQFF; cdr3_nt: TGCGCCAGCAGCTCTAGCGCAATGGTGGCGGGAGGGGAGGGTGAGCAGTTCTTC
d_call: -; j_call: TRBJ2-1; clone_size: few; v_call: TRBV4-2; cdr3_aa: CASSQVEDYNEQFF; cdr3_nt: TGTGCCAGCAGCCAAGTCGAGGATTACAATGAGCAGTTCTTC
d_call: TRBD1; j_call: TRBJ1-1; clone_size: -; v_call: TRBV5-1; cdr3_aa: CASSFRQGGDTEAFF; cdr3_nt: TGCGCCAGCAGCTTCAGACAGGGGGGCGACACTGAAGCTTTCTTT
d_call: -; j_call: TRBJ2-2; clone_size: -; v_call: TRBV5-1; cdr3_aa: CASSFLDDTGELFF; cdr3_nt: TGCGCCAGCAGCTTCCTAGATGACACCGGGGAGCTGTTTTTT
d_call: TRBD1; j_call: TRBJ2-7; clone_size: -; v_call: TRBV7-6; cdr3_aa: CASSLIDRDYEQYF; cdr3_nt: TGTGCCAGCAGCTTAATAGACAGGGACTACGAGCAGTACTTC
d_call: -; j_call: TRBJ2-7; clone_size: few; v_call: TRBV5-4; cdr3_aa: CASSLDGAAYEQYF; cdr3_nt: TGTGCCAGCAGCTTGGATGGCGCCGCCTACGAGCAGTACTTC
d_call: -; j_call: TRBJ1-2; clone_size: -; v_call: TRBV20-1; cdr3_aa: CSAGGALSYTF; cdr3_nt: TGCAGCGCGGGGGGGGCATTAAGCTACACCTTC
d_call: TRBD2; j_call: TRBJ2-7; clone_size: -; v_call: TRBV7-2; cdr3_aa: CASSPQQGLAGVVGEQYF; cdr3_nt: TGTGCCAGCAGCCCCCAGCAGGGACTAGCGGGAGTGGTAGGGGAGCAGTACTTC
d_call: TRBD2; j_call: TRBJ2-1; clone_size: -; v_call: TRBV5-8; cdr3_aa: CASRRLAGYNEQFF; cdr3_nt: TGTGCCAGCCGTAGACTAGCGGGATACAATGAGCAGTTCTTC
d_call: -; j_call: TRBJ2-1; clone_size: -; v_call: TRBV9; cdr3_aa: CASTLFGDPDNEQFF; cdr3_nt: TGTGCCAGCACTCTCTTTGGGGATCCGGACAATGAGCAGTTCTTC